This is a list of T cell receptor beta chains from one sample in a study of OX40 agonist ivuxolimab in advanced cancers. Sequencing used immunoSEQ multiplex PCR; TCRdb keeps in-frame clones, though not all of them. This sample carries approximately 22,000 clones, 80% to 90% of them seen once, and the ten largest clones take 25% to 30%. The sequencing here drew on CD4+ or CD8+ T cells sorted from blood, taken in a trial of the OX40 agonist ivuxolimab. These receptors originate from an adult with an advanced solid tumor such as melanoma, head and neck, liver or kidney cancer. Both conserved end residues are part of each CDR3. Fields, in order: J gene, V gene, clone size, CDR3 protein. The size of a clone is reported for some rows only, either as once, few or many, or as a class for expanded clones.

>TRBJ2-1|TRBV30|-
CAWSEIGNEQFF
>TRBJ2-1|TRBV10-3|-
CAISESEGNGRLEQFF
>TRBJ2-1|TRBV6-6|-
CASSYSLGTNEQFF
>TRBJ2-7|TRBV7-6|-
CASTPPEAPYEQYF
>TRBJ1-1|TRBV11-2|-
CASSPGAGTEAFF
>TRBJ2-2|TRBV7-9|-
CASSYTSSGTGELFF
>TRBJ2-1|TRBV29-1|-
CSVEPRGPNEQFF
>TRBJ2-2|TRBV15|-
CATSIGGVDTGELFF
>TRBJ2-7|TRBV4-1|-
CASSQALAGGSYEQYF
>TRBJ2-1|TRBV6-6|-
CASISNGGGSYNEQFF
>TRBJ2-7|TRBV28|-
CASSQMTGGPSYEQYF
>TRBJ2-7|TRBV19|once
CASSMQGAPKEQYF
>TRBJ1-5|TRBV2|-
CASSEWLGGDQPQHF
>TRBJ2-7|TRBV7-9|-
CASRGRDRGYEQYF
>TRBJ2-7|TRBV27|few
CASSLLQGREQYF
>TRBJ2-7|TRBV5-4|few
CASSFPRLVSYEQYF
>TRBJ2-2|TRBV6-4|-
CASSHGSNTGELFF
>TRBJ2-1|TRBV6-5|-
CASSHEQFF
>TRBJ2-4|TRBV7-9|-
CASSLATRAPPNIQYF
>TRBJ2-7|TRBV7-8|-
CASSTPGLAGGGDYEQYF
>TRBJ2-3|TRBV27|-
CASQRFSDTQYF
>TRBJ1-6|TRBV7-3|few
CASSLTGRGYSPLHF
>TRBJ2-2|TRBV6-5|-
CASIGRRNTGELFF
>TRBJ2-5|TRBV28|-
CASLPSWDRQETQYF
>TRBJ2-7|TRBV7-9|-
CASSLATASYEQYF
>TRBJ2-7|TRBV27|-
CASSLGTSWPLGEQYF
>TRBJ2-6|TRBV7-8|few
CASSLDWLKGGSGANVLTF
>TRBJ1-2|TRBV19|few
CASTRPGVYGGYTF
>TRBJ2-5|TRBV27|-
CASSFGGQETQYF
>TRBJ2-1|TRBV29-1|once
CSVEVRGNEQFF
>TRBJ1-1|TRBV6-5|few
CASGREGTEAFF
>TRBJ2-2|TRBV6-5|-
CASRPGLGSTGELFF
>TRBJ2-5|TRBV19|once
CASSIEVVGGAGVPGPQYF
>TRBJ1-1|TRBV5-4|few
CASSLVAGVTEAFF
>TRBJ1-2|TRBV10-2|few
CASTKHPNYGYTF
>TRBJ1-2|TRBV11-2|few
CASSHGATYGYTF
>TRBJ2-2|TRBV11-2|-
CASSLGGGAGELFF
>TRBJ1-2|TRBV7-8|-
CASSWGRGYGYTF
>TRBJ2-3|TRBV7-9|-
CASSPELGTDTQYF
>TRBJ2-7|TRBV4-1|-
CASSQDRQSAYEQYF
>TRBJ1-5|TRBV5-6|once
CASSLAGPSNQPQHF
>TRBJ2-1|TRBV10-1|-
CASSESGTSGLSNEQFF
>TRBJ2-2|TRBV6-5|-
CASSYSGDSGELFF
>TRBJ2-7|TRBV7-9|-
CASSSAQDEQYF
>TRBJ2-3|TRBV12-5|-
CASGFTSGNTDTQYF
>TRBJ2-1|TRBV7-6|once
CASSSITRDRVFF
>TRBJ2-5|TRBV11-1|-
CASSLDSSTSGYQETQYF